Below are 9 T cell receptor beta chains sequenced from a single sample in a study of graft-versus-host responses after intestinal transplantation. The protocol was immunoSEQ multiplex PCR, while the TCRdb copy is restricted to in-frame clones and leaves out a portion. The sample includes approximately 70,000 clones, just under 95% of them seen just once. Sample: bone marrow, taken almost 750 days after intestinal transplantation. These receptors were collected from a human patient who received an intestinal transplant, so some T cells may come from the graft donor.

The chain links TRBV5-1 to TRBJ1-5, with 9 bases identical to TRBD1. Germline V gives CDR1 SGHRS, CDR2 YFSETQ. Trimming at V came to 2 bases and at J to 4 bases, leaving 10 bases not matched to a gene. The length of the CDR3 is 17 residues. The CDR3 region is CASSFEPGQGLNQPQHF. The CDR3 DNA reads as TGCGCCAGCAGCTTTGAGCCGGGACAGGGACTGAATCAGCCCCAGCATTTT.

Worth noting for this clone: Given a far larger clone just one base away, this is likely a sequencing read error. The chain combines TRBV5-6 with TRBJ2-3, with D unresolved. Germline CDR1 SGHDT, CDR2 YYEEEE. V lost 0 bases, J lost 2 bases, and 7 bases lay in between. There are 14 residues in the CDR3. The CDR3 nucleotides are TGTGCCAGCAGCTTGGAATCAATCACAGATACGCAGTATTTT. Translated, it gives CASSLESITDTQYF.

The chain is built from TRBV28 and TRBJ2-5; D not resolved. Trimming pared 3 bases from V and 0 bases from J, leaving 11 bases between. Germline-derived CDR1 and CDR2 are MDHEN and SYDVKM. CDR3 length: 15 amino acids. The CDR3 DNA sequence: TGTGCCAGCAGTTTGCGGAGATCGTACCAAGAGACCCAGTACTTC. Protein: CASSLRRSYQETQYF. The entire variable domain, with the rest obtained from reference TRBV28 and TRBJ2-5, is as follows: DVKVTQSSRYLVKRTGEKVFLECVQDMDHENMFWYRQDPGLGLRLIYFSYDVKMKEKGDIPEGYSVSREKKERFSLILESASTNQTSMYLCASSLRRSYQETQYFGPGTRLLVL.

The V gene is TRBV21-1, the J gene TRBJ1-6; the table's D call, TRBD1, has no DNA check behind it. TRBV21-1 is a pseudogene locus. CDR3 length: 13 residues. CDR3 loop: CASSNAGSLSLHF. CDR3 nucleotides: TGTGCCAGCAGCAACGCAGGGTCATTATCCCTCCACTTT.

V gene TRBV6-6 combines with J gene TRBJ1-1; TRBD1 might be the D (5 bases). The CDR3 length is 15 residues. V lost 2 bases and J 5 bases, leaving 15 bases between the germline ends. The germline V gene encodes CDR1 MNHNY and CDR2 SVGAGI (reference sequence). For the CDR3, the DNA is TGTGCCAGCAGTTACGCCGGGGGGGAGGGGACTGAAGCTTTCTTT. It specifies CASSYAGGEGTEAFF.

V usage is TRBV5-1 and J usage is TRBJ2-7; 12 bases are a match to TRBD2. The length of the CDR3 is 15 residues. V was pared by 0 bases and J by 6 bases, with 4 bases of the junction left unmatched. The germline CDR1 and CDR2 sequences are SGHRS and YFSETQ. The CDR3 is CASSLGLAGAPEQYF. CDR3 sequence (DNA): TGCGCCAGCAGCTTGGGACTAGCGGGAGCTCCCGAGCAGTACTTC.

The V gene is TRBV19, the J gene TRBJ2-6; D remains unclear. Germline assignment: CDR1 LNHDA and CDR2 SQIVND (reference sequence). The CDR3 covers 16 residues. Trimming took 4 bases from V and 0 from J, leaving 10 bases between them. This chain's CDR3 is CASSSGQSSGANVLTF. For the CDR3, the DNA is TGTGCCAGTAGTAGCGGTCAGAGCTCTGGGGCCAACGTCCTGACTTTC.

This clone was observed once. The chain employs TRBV10-1 and TRBJ2-5, with 9 bases lining up with TRBD1. The DNA end is a closer match to TRBJ2-7, so the J assignment may be wrong. In germline, CDR1 is WNHNN, CDR2 SYGVQD (reference sequence). The CDR3 runs 13 residues. CDR3 sequence (DNA): TGCGCCAGCAGTGAGCGGGACAGGGACGAGCAGTACTTC. Its protein product is CASSERDRDEQYF.

This clone has only one observation. V gene TRBV15 combines with J gene TRBJ2-3; D possibly corresponds to TRBD2 (5 bases). The germline V gene has CDR1 LNHNV and CDR2 YYDKDF (reference sequence). This CDR3 has 16 residues. The V and J ends lost 0 bases and 6 bases respectively, with 16 bases between them. As DNA, the CDR3 is TGTGCCACCAGCAGAGATCAACGGGATTGGATCGATACGCAGTATTTT. As protein: CATSRDQRDWIDTQYF. Based on the CDR3 plus reference TRBV15 and TRBJ2-3, the full variable domain is DAMVIQNPRYQVTQFGKPVTLSCSQTLNHNVMYWYQQKSSQAPKLLFHYYDKDFNNEADTPDNFQSRRPNTSFCFLDIRSPGLGDTAMYLCATSRDQRDWIDTQYFGPGTRLTVL.